A single sample gave rise to the 10 T cell receptor beta chains below, sequenced in a study of T cell clusters in autoimmune cytopenias. Multiplex touch-down PCR amplified TRB using TRB-A and TRB-B pools in one tube. Following a re-call of the multiplex PCR reads, TCRdb has one entry per CDR3 protein and lacks DNA. This specimen shows about 8,100 distinct CDR3 sequences; the ten leading clones hold roughly 6%. Each sample's input was approximately 0.25 ug genomic DNA, 38,000 or so genome equivalents. The material sequenced was peripheral blood. The receptors stem from a human donor with an autoimmune cytopenia or autoimmune hepatitis (not recorded which).

The chain carries TRBV30 and TRBJ2-7; TCRdb picks TRBD2, but there is no DNA to check that call. In germline, CDR1 is GTSNPN, CDR2 SVGIG (reference sequence). There are 13 residues in the CDR3. The CDR3: CAWKRLAGYEQYF.

The chain has TRBV6-4 and TRBJ1-2; TCRdb's D gene call, TRBD1, goes unchecked for lack of DNA. The CDR3 is 15 amino acids. Germline-derived CDR1 and CDR2 are MRHNA and SNTAGT. CDR3 in amino acids: CASSYARGGPYGYTF.

This clonotype is deemed medium-sized (0.01 to 0.1%) by its frequency. This sequence joins TRBV6-2 or TRBV6-3 and TRBJ2-5; TCRdb's D call of TRBD1 is untestable without DNA. Germline lookup yields CDR1 MNHEY and CDR2 SVGEGT. This CDR3 is built from 16 residues. The chain's CDR3 is CASRAAGPHTMETQYF.

This clonotype registers medium-sized by frequency. The chain combines TRBV19 with TRBJ2-7; absent DNA, TCRdb's TRBD1 call cannot be checked. The CDR3 totals 15 residues. Germline lookup yields CDR1 LNHDA and CDR2 SQIVND (reference sequence). The CDR3 reads CASSVGTGVAYEQYF.

The V and J genes are TRBV20-1 and TRBJ1-5. The CDR3 has 13 amino acids. The germline V gene has CDR1 DFQATT and CDR2 SNEGSKA (reference sequence). CDR3 loop: CSARIRGNQPQHF.

The rearrangement joins TRBV7-3 to TRBJ2-1; checking the TCRdb D call of TRBD1 is not possible without DNA. CDR1 and CDR2 from the germline V gene are SGHTA and FQGTGA. This CDR3 region has 12 residues. The CDR3 region is CASSIGGNEQFF.

This sequence joins TRBV27 and TRBJ2-3. The germline V gene has CDR1 MNHEY and CDR2 SMNVEV (reference sequence). This CDR3 has 13 amino acids. The CDR3 region is CATSDLLTPAQYF.

This clonotype is classed as medium-sized (0.01 to 0.1%) by frequency. The rearrangement links TRBV5-5 to TRBJ1-5. This CDR3 region has 13 residues. CDR1 is SGHKS and CDR2 is YYEKEE in the germline V gene (reference sequence). CDR3 in amino acids: CASSLDANQPQHF.

This clonotype registers medium-sized (0.01 to 0.1%) by frequency. The chain has TRBV19 and TRBJ1-4; TCRdb reports TRBD1, a call that lacks DNA to check it against. This CDR3 is 14 amino acids long. Per the germline V gene, CDR1 is LNHDA and CDR2 is SQIVND (reference sequence). CDR3 in amino acids: CASSIWQGAEKLFF. Drawing the rest from reference TRBV19 and TRBJ1-4, the complete variable domain is DGGITQSPKYLFRKEGQNVTLSCEQNLNHDAMYWYRQDPGQGLRLIYYSQIVNDFQKGDIAEGYSVSREKKESFPLTVTSAQKNPTAFYLCASSIWQGAEKLFFGSGTQLSVL.

The chain has TRBV5-6 and TRBJ1-1; TCRdb gives TRBD1 as the D gene, but with no DNA this cannot be confirmed. The CDR3 runs to 16 residues. Germline V CDR1 and CDR2: SGHDT, YYEEEE. CDR3 protein: CASSRGGQGVWAEAFF.